The 9 T cell receptor beta chains reported below all come from one sample, sequenced in a study of technical replicates of blood from a few donors. TCRdb keeps only in-frame clones here, not all; method: immunoSEQ multiplex PCR. The repertoire includes tens of thousands of clones, roughly 93% of them detected once, and 4.2% sits in the top ten. Sequenced material: PBMCs. Receptors originate from a human donor in good health. Some clones in this sample may be carry-over from other donors' samples.

The rearrangement uses TRBV6-5 and TRBJ2-7; 9 bases align to TRBD1. With 5 bases clipped from V and 3 bases from J, the junction kept 8 bases outside the gene matches. CDR3 length: 15 residues. The germline V gene encodes CDR1 MNHEY and CDR2 SVGAGI. This CDR3 is CASSQGTGSHYEQYF. The CDR3 coding sequence is TGTGCCAGCAGTCAAGGGACAGGGTCCCACTACGAGCAGTACTTC.

V gene TRBV5-1 combines with J gene TRBJ2-1, with 10 nucleotides matching TRBD1. The CDR3 length is 13 residues. Germline CDR1 SGHRS, CDR2 YFSETQ. V dropped 0 bases and J dropped 13; count of bases not matched to a gene: 4. The DNA of the CDR3 is TGCGCCAGCAGCTTGGGTGGGACAGGGGATCAGTTCTTC. Its translation: CASSLGGTGDQFF.

The chain employs TRBV7-9 and TRBJ2-1, with a weak D call TRBD2 (6 bases). With 5 bases removed from V and 9 bases from J, the gap between germline ends came to 11 bases. From germline, CDR1 is SEHNR and CDR2 FQNEAQ (reference sequence). This CDR3 region has 12 residues. The CDR3 loop reads CASSVSGLEQFF. The CDR3 DNA reads as TGTGCCAGCAGCGTTAGCGGTCTTGAGCAGTTCTTC.

V and J are TRBV6-5 and TRBJ1-1; D ambiguous. The CDR3 spans 14 residues. V lost 7 bases, J lost 4 bases, and 16 bases lay in between. CDR1 is MNHEY and CDR2 is SVGAGI in the germline V gene. The CDR3 protein is CASTLLGRGTEAFF. The DNA for the CDR3 is TGTGCCAGCACTCTCTTGGGTCGAGGCACTGAAGCTTTCTTT.

The chain is built from TRBV6-5 and TRBJ2-7; 9 bases align to TRBD1. Germline V gene sequence: CDR1 MNHEY, CDR2 SVGAGI. CDR3 length: 15 residues. Trimming at V came to 0 bases and at J to 3 bases, leaving 3 bases not matched to a gene. CDR3 amino acids: CASSYSGTGHYEQYF. CDR3 coding DNA: TGTGCCAGCAGTTACTCCGGGACAGGGCACTACGAGCAGTACTTC.

This chain joins TRBV30 and TRBJ1-3, with TRBD1 matching over 12 bases. CDR3 length: 15 amino acids. J was trimmed by 3 bases and V by 3 bases; bases with no gene match: 3. Germline V gives CDR1 GTSNPN, CDR2 SVGIG (reference sequence). DNA for the CDR3: TGTGCCTGGAGCGGGGACAGGGGGCATGGAAACACCATATATTTT. This encodes CAWSGDRGHGNTIYF.

The gene calls are TRBV5-6 and TRBJ2-1; D is ambiguous. The V and J ends lost 6 bases and 8 bases respectively, with 9 bases between them. Germline lookup yields CDR1 SGHDT and CDR2 YYEEEE. The CDR3 runs to 11 residues. Here the CDR3 DNA reads TGTGCCAGCACCCTAGAATATGAGCAGTTCTTC. Translated: CASTLEYEQFF.

The chain couples TRBV4-3 to TRBJ1-2; 8 bases align to TRBD1. The germline V gene has CDR1 LGHNA and CDR2 YSLEER. J gave up 6 bases and V 2 bases, and 8 bases lay outside the gene matches. The CDR3 sequence is 15 residues long. This CDR3 is CASSQQTTGDHGYTF. The DNA of the CDR3 is TGCGCCAGCAGCCAACAAACGACAGGGGACCATGGCTACACCTTC.

The V gene is TRBV7-9, the J gene TRBJ1-4; possibly TRBD1 for D (6 bases). Germline lookup yields CDR1 SEHNR and CDR2 FQNEAQ (reference sequence). This CDR3 region has 15 residues. The V end lost 5 bases, the J end lost 8 bases, and 18 bases lay between the germline ends. The CDR3: CASSPTTGFNEKLFF. The CDR3 nucleotides are TGTGCCAGCAGCCCCACCACAGGGTTTAACGAAAAACTGTTTTTT.